This entry lists 24 T cell receptor beta chains sequenced from one sample in a study of a mutant IDH1 vaccine in newly diagnosed glioma. Noted time point: week 11, during vaccination. Mutant IDH1 20-mer peptide, at 300 ug, made up each vaccine dose, with topical imiquimod. Data came from immunoSEQ multiplex PCR; TCRdb stores just in-frame clones and leaves some out. The sample carries 55,000 to 65,000 clones, over 70% recorded once. Their cognate antigens are unknown. The sequences come from PBMCs, collected from a glioma patient whose treatment included an IDH1 peptide vaccine. The receptors stem from a man in his fifties or sixties with glioma.

The chain recombines TRBV28 with TRBJ2-5, with D perhaps TRBD1 or TRBD2 (6 bases each). Trimming took off 5 bases at V and 4 bases at J, with 20 bases between the two ends. The CDR3 totals 16 residues. Germline V gene sequence: CDR1 MDHEN, CDR2 SYDVKM. CDR3: CASSTNWGAGGETQYF. CDR3 DNA: TGTGCCAGCAGTACGAACTGGGGGGCCGGGGGAGAGACCCAGTACTTC.

This clone was found a few times. This chain connects TRBV25-1 to TRBJ1-1, with D perhaps matching TRBD1 (5 bases). The germline V and J ends were trimmed by 2 bases and 6 bases, with 13 bases remaining between them. The CDR3 has 14 residues. The germline V gene encodes CDR1 MGHDK and CDR2 SYGVNS. The CDR3 region is CASSERDASPEAFF. The CDR3, as DNA: TGTGCCAGCAGTGAACGGGACGCGTCCCCTGAAGCTTTCTTT.

This rearrangement joins TRBV5-6 to TRBJ1-1; D possibly corresponds to TRBD1 (5 bases). The CDR3 covers 11 residues. CDR1 and CDR2 from the germline V gene are SGHDT and YYEEEE. Trimming removed 4 bases at V and 7 bases at J, with 8 bases between. CDR3 coding DNA: TGTGCCAGCAGCCGGGGGGATGAAGCTTTCTTT. This sequence encodes CASSRGDEAFF.

The gene calls are TRBV7-2 and TRBJ2-5; 8 positions agree with TRBD2. V lost 3 bases, J lost 7 bases, and 10 bases stayed unmatched. This CDR3 comprises 15 residues. Germline V gives CDR1 SGHTA, CDR2 FQGNSA. The CDR3 DNA follows: TGTGCCAGCAGCTTCCGAACGGGAGGGTCAGGGACCCAGTACTTC. It encodes CASSFRTGGSGTQYF.

The chain combines TRBV2 with TRBJ2-7; D is perhaps TRBD2 (6 bases). Germline CDR1 and CDR2: SNHLY and FYNNEI. Trimming pared 6 bases from V and 3 bases from J, leaving 15 bases between. This CDR3 spans 14 amino acids. In nucleotides, the CDR3 is TGTGCCAGCAGGACGGGAGTGGGGGTCTACGAGCAGTACTTC. Translation: CASRTGVGVYEQYF.

The rearrangement joins TRBV5-4 to TRBJ1-2; no firm D call. The CDR3 runs 13 residues. CDR1 and CDR2 from the germline V gene are SGHNT and YYREEE (reference sequence). Trimming pared 4 bases from V and 8 bases from J, leaving 15 bases between. CDR3 bases: TGTGCCAGCAGCGTCGACTCTTCTGGAGGCTACACCTTC. It codes for CASSVDSSGGYTF.

V and J are TRBV6-1 and TRBJ2-7; D gene ambiguous. The germline CDR1 and CDR2 sequences are MNHNS and SASEGT. The CDR3 is made up of 12 amino acids. V lost 6 bases to trimming and J lost 7 bases, with 13 bases between them. CDR3 nucleotide sequence: TGTGCCAGCAGCCTGAGTCTTTGGGAGCAGTACTTC. Its protein is CASSLSLWEQYF.

The rearrangement links TRBV6-5 to TRBJ1-3; no clear D gene. Trimming removed 0 bases from V and 4 bases from J, with 10 bases in between. The CDR3 runs to 15 residues. Germline CDR1 and CDR2: MNHEY and SVGAGI. The DNA for the CDR3 is TGTGCCAGCAGTTACTCCAGTGGCGGAGGAAACACCATATATTTT. Its translation: CASSYSSGGGNTIYF.

The chain couples TRBV19 to TRBJ2-3, with D perhaps matching TRBD1 (6 bases). Germline CDR1 and CDR2: LNHDA and SQIVND (reference sequence). Between the trimmed V and J ends, which lost 3 bases and 5 bases, there was a span of 9 bases. The CDR3 spans 13 residues. CDR3 loop: CASSIVQGDTQYF. In nucleotides, the CDR3 is TGTGCCAGTAGTATTGTACAGGGAGATACGCAGTATTTT.

The chain uses TRBV19 and TRBJ2-7, with D possibly being TRBD1 (7 bases). V was trimmed by 10 bases and J by 4 bases, leaving 20 bases between them. From germline, CDR1 is LNHDA and CDR2 SQIVND (reference sequence). There are 14 residues in the CDR3. This chain's CDR3 is CATKAGQSFYEQYF. The CDR3 region has the DNA TGTGCCACAAAGGCGGGACAGTCTTTTTACGAGCAGTACTTC.

V usage is TRBV5-1 and J usage is TRBJ2-7; D is ambiguous. Germline CDR1 is SGHRS and CDR2 is YFSETQ. The CDR3 totals 12 residues. Trimming removed 0 bases from V and 6 bases from J, with 7 bases in between. The chain's CDR3 is CASSLVGSEQYF. The CDR3 region has the DNA TGCGCCAGCAGCTTGGTAGGCAGCGAGCAGTACTTC.

This clone occurred once. The J gene is TRBJ2-1, the V gene TRBV19; perhaps TRBD2 as D (6 bases). Trimming removed 8 bases from V and 7 bases from J, with 6 bases in between. Germline-derived CDR1 and CDR2 are LNHDA and SQIVND (reference sequence). The CDR3 is 10 amino acids. CDR3 residues: CASGGNEQFF. In nucleotides, the CDR3 is TGTGCCAGTGGGGGGAATGAGCAGTTCTTC.

The chain is built from TRBV7-9 and TRBJ1-1; the match to TRBD1 covers 9 bases. This CDR3 is 15 amino acids long. Trimming took 5 bases from V and 6 from J; bases not matched to a gene: 10. The germline CDR1 and CDR2 sequences are SEHNR and FQNEAQ (reference sequence). The CDR3 loop reads CASSPRGQGLAEAFF. As DNA, the CDR3 is TGTGCCAGCAGCCCTAGGGGACAGGGTTTAGCTGAAGCTTTCTTT.

V gene TRBV11-2 combines with J gene TRBJ2-1; D is perhaps TRBD2 (5 bases). The CDR3 has 14 residues. Trimming took 7 bases from V and 9 from J, leaving 19 bases between them. In germline, CDR1 is SGHAT, CDR2 FQNNGV. In DNA, the CDR3 is TGTGCCAGCAACCCACCCCGGGAAGAGGTTGAGCAGTTCTTC. Amino acids: CASNPPREEVEQFF.

This clone has just one count. The rearrangement uses TRBV5-1 and TRBJ2-3, with D hard to call. This CDR3 is built from 15 residues. Germline lookup yields CDR1 SGHRS and CDR2 YFSETQ. V was pared by 4 bases and J by 1 base, with 13 bases between. The CDR3 DNA reads as TGCGCCAGCAGCCCCATCTCTGGGGGCACAGATACGCAGTATTTT. Translation: CASSPISGGTDTQYF.

This chain joins TRBV5-5 and TRBJ2-7; a weak D match, TRBD1 (7 bases). With 4 bases removed from V and 5 bases from J, the gap between germline ends came to 19 bases. This CDR3 is 15 amino acids long. Per germline, CDR1 SGHKS and CDR2 YYEKEE (reference sequence). For the CDR3, the DNA is TGTGCCAGCAGCACTCCCGAGACAGGGAGGAACGAGCAGTACTTC. Amino acid sequence: CASSTPETGRNEQYF.

The V call is TRBV10-3, the J call TRBJ2-5; a possible D gene is TRBD2 (5 bases). V dropped 2 bases and J dropped 4 bases, with 11 bases sitting between them. Germline CDR1 ENHRY, CDR2 SYGVKD. The CDR3 is 14 amino acids. The CDR3 nucleotides read TGTGCCATCAGTGAGCGGCAGGCGGGAGAGACCCAGTACTTC. It translates to CAISERQAGETQYF.

The V call is TRBV5-8, the J call TRBJ1-2, with 7 bases matching TRBD1. From germline, CDR1 is SGHTS and CDR2 YDEGEE. CDR3 length: 14 residues. Unmatched junction bases numbered 7, after V lost 4 bases and J lost 4 bases. The CDR3, as DNA: TGTGCCAGCAGCCGTGGACAGGAAGGCTATGGCTACACCTTC. Translated, it gives CASSRGQEGYGYTF.

This sequence joins TRBV6-6 and TRBJ2-3; D perhaps matches TRBD1 (6 bases). The germline V gene has CDR1 MNHNY and CDR2 SVGAGI (reference sequence). The CDR3 totals 15 residues. V lost 5 bases, J lost 3 bases, and 15 bases lay in between. As DNA, the CDR3 is TGTGCCAGCAGTACTTTTGGGGGCTCGACAGATACGCAGTATTTT. Translation: CASSTFGGSTDTQYF.

The V and J genes are TRBV9 and TRBJ1-1; TRBD1 might be the D (5 bases). Germline V gene lookup returns CDR1 SGDLS and CDR2 YYNGEE. This CDR3 region has 14 residues. V dropped 0 bases and J dropped 2 bases, with 8 bases sitting between them. CDR3 residues: CASSVVRGNTEAFF. CDR3 bases: TGTGCCAGCAGCGTAGTAAGGGGAAACACTGAAGCTTTCTTT.

The rearrangement joins TRBV6-5 to TRBJ2-2; D is undetermined. Trimming stripped 4 bases from V and 6 bases from J, with 12 bases between. CDR3 size: 14 residues. The germline V gene encodes CDR1 MNHEY and CDR2 SVGAGI. CDR3 protein: CASSFRVVPGELFF. CDR3 sequence (DNA): TGTGCCAGCAGTTTTCGGGTAGTCCCCGGGGAGCTGTTTTTT.

This sequence joins TRBV27 and TRBJ2-7; no firm D call. Germline CDR1 MNHEY, CDR2 SMNVEV (reference sequence). The V end was cut by 2 bases, the J end by 3 bases, with 14 bases between. CDR3 size: 15 residues. CDR3 in amino acids: CASSLRPGAFYEQYF. DNA of the CDR3: TGTGCCAGCAGTTTAAGACCCGGTGCTTTCTACGAGCAGTACTTC.

The gene calls are TRBV5-1 and TRBJ2-1, with D possibly being TRBD1 (6 bases). Germline assignment: CDR1 SGHRS and CDR2 YFSETQ. CDR3 length: 12 amino acids. Trimming shortened V by 4 bases and J by 7 bases, and 9 bases separated the two germline ends. The CDR3 spells CASSQGGNEQFF. Written as DNA, the CDR3 is TGCGCCAGCAGCCAAGGGGGTAATGAGCAGTTCTTC.

The rearrangement links TRBV7-8 to TRBJ1-4; no clear D. The CDR3 is made up of 13 amino acids. Trimming stripped 1 base from V and 12 bases from J, with 12 bases between. Germline V gives CDR1 SGHVS, CDR2 FQNEAQ. The CDR3: CASSLDLFQQLFF. DNA of the CDR3: TGTGCCAGCAGCTTAGATTTGTTCCAGCAACTGTTTTTT.